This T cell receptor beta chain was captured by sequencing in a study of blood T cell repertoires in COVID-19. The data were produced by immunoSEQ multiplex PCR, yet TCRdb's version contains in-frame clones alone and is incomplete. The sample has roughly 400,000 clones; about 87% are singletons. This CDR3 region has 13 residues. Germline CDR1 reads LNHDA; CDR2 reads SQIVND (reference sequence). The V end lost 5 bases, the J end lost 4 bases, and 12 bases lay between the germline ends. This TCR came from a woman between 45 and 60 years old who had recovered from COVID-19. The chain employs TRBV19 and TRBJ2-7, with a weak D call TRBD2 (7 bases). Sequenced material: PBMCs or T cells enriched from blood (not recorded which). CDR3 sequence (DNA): TGTGCCAGTAGTGGGGGGGCGTTTTACGAGCAGTACTTC. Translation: CASSGGAFYEQYF.